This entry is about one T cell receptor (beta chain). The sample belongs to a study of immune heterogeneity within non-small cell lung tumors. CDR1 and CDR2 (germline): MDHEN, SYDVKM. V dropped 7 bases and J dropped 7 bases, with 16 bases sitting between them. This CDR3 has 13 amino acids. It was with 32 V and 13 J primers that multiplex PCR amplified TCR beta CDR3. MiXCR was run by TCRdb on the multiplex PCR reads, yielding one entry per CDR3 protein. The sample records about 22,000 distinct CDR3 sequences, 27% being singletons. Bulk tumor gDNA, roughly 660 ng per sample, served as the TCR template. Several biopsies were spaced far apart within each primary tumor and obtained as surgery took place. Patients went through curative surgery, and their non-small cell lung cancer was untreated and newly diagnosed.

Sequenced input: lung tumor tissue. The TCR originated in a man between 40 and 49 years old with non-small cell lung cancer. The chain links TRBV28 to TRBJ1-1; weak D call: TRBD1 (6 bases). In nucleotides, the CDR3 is TGTGCCAGCATCCGGGGGGGCGGACTTGAAGCTTTCTTT. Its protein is CASIRGGGLEAFF.